Listed below are T cell receptor beta chains from one sample, sequenced in a study of shared clonotypes between healthy human individuals. Libraries were prepared by immunoSEQ multiplex PCR; TCRdb keeps only in-frame clonotypes and omits some of them. This table has millions of clones, just over 90% appearing once. The material sequenced was naive CD4+ T cells sorted from blood. These receptors all stem from a man between 18 and 35 years old in good health. Each CDR3 is given with its conserved first and last residue. A D gene is named only where the DNA matches it firmly. Size is stated for part of the rows, as once, few or many counts, or as a class when the clone is expanded.

TRBV10-3,-,TRBJ2-2,-,TGTGCCATCAGTGAGTCGAGGGTGGAGGGTACCCAAGGGGAGCTGTTTTTT,CAISESRVEGTQGELFF
TRBV5-1,-,TRBJ2-3,-,TGCGCCAGCAGCTCCACTGGAAGAAGCACAGATACGCAGTATTTT,CASSSTGRSTDTQYF
TRBV12-2,-,TRBJ2-2,-,TGTGCAAGTCGCTCCACCTGGACTAGCGGGAGGGCCTTTGGCGGGGAGCTGTTTTTT,CASRSTWTSGRAFGGELFF
TRBV30,once,TRBJ1-4,-,TGTGCCTGGGCTTTGAGGGCAGGGGAAAAACTGTTTTTT,CAWALRAGEKLFF
TRBV9,-,TRBJ1-1,TRBD1,TGTGCCAGCAGCGTGACAGGGCTGAACACTGAAGCTTTCTTT,CASSVTGLNTEAFF
TRBV28,-,TRBJ2-7,TRBD2,TGTGCCAGCAGGACCCCGGGGGGGGTCTACGAGCAGTACTTC,CASRTPGGVYEQYF
TRBV12-5,once,TRBJ2-3,-,TGTGCTAGTGGCTCCGCTACCGCCCGAACGCAGTATTTT,CASGSATARTQYF
TRBV7-8,-,TRBJ2-2,-,TGTGCCAGCGGCCTAAGGAACACCGGGGAGCTGTTTTTT,CASGLRNTGELFF
TRBV30,-,TRBJ1-2,-,TGTGCCTGGAAGTCAGGGTCCCCCTATGGCTACACCTTC,CAWKSGSPYGYTF
TRBV30,-,TRBJ1-5,-,TGTGCCTGGAGCCGCGGATCCGGCGTGCCCCAGCATTTT,CAWSRGSGVPQHF
TRBV5-1,-,TRBJ2-3,TRBD1,TGCGCCAGCAGCCCCGGACAGGGAAGCGCAGATACGCAGTATTTT,CASSPGQGSADTQYF
TRBV5-5,-,TRBJ2-1,TRBD2,TGTGCCAGCAGCTTTAGACTAGCGGGGGGTGTTTGGTTCTTC,CASSFRLAGGVWFF
TRBV9,once,TRBJ2-5,-,TGTGCCAGCAGCCACCCGCGGGAGACCCAGTACTTC,CASSHPRETQYF
TRBV11-2,-,TRBJ2-7,-,TGTGCCAGCAGCGTCGCCTACGAGCAGTACTTC,CASSVAYEQYF
TRBV29-1,-,TRBJ1-1,-,TGCAGCGCGCGGATGGGTACCGGCGCTGAAGCTTTCTTT,CSARMGTGAEAFF
TRBV12-5,-,TRBJ2-5,-,TGTGCTAGTGGTTTGGTACCAGAACAGGGAATACCACGGACCCAGTACTTC,CASGLVPEQGIPRTQYF
TRBV6-5,-,TRBJ2-7,TRBD2,TGTGCCAGCAGTTACCGGGGACTAGCGGGGTCGTACGAGCAGTACTTC,CASSYRGLAGSYEQYF
TRBV7-8,-,TRBJ2-7,TRBD2,TGTGCCAGCAGCTTAGCTAGCGGGAGCTCCTACGAGCAGTACTTC,CASSLASGSSYEQYF
TRBV27,-,TRBJ1-2,TRBD1,TGTGCCAGCAGTCCCGGGACAGGGTTCTATGGCTACACCTTC,CASSPGTGFYGYTF
TRBV10-3,-,TRBJ1-5,-,TGTGCCATCAGTGAACATGAGGATCAGCCCCAGCATTTT,CAISEHEDQPQHF
TRBV11-3,-,TRBJ2-3,-,TGTGCCAGCAGCCCCAACAGCGGAGGTAGCACAGATACGCAGTATTTT,CASSPNSGGSTDTQYF
TRBV13,once,TRBJ2-2,TRBD1,TGTGCCAGCAGCTTGAGGGACAGGGCCGGCGGGGAGCTGTTTTTT,CASSLRDRAGGELFF
TRBV9,-,TRBJ2-3,TRBD2,TGTGCCAGCAGCGTAGGGGCTAGCGGGAGTGGTACAGATACGCAGTATTTT,CASSVGASGSGTDTQYF
TRBV30,few,TRBJ1-1,-,TGTGCCACCTGGGTCTACACTGAAGCTTTCTTT,CATWVYTEAFF
TRBV2,once,TRBJ2-1,-,TGTGCCAGCAGTGAAAATCGGCGTCAGGGGTACGGGAGCTATGGCAATGAGCAGTTCTTC,CASSENRRQGYGSYGNEQFF
TRBV15,once,TRBJ2-1,TRBD2,TGTGCCACCAGTCGCCTAGCGGGAGGCACAAAGCAGTTCTTC,CATSRLAGGTKQFF
TRBV28,-,TRBJ2-3,-,TGTGCCAGCAGTTTAAAAAATCCAGATACGCAGTATTTT,CASSLKNPDTQYF
TRBV7-8,-,TRBJ1-3,-,TGTGCCAGCAGCTTACAGGACCGTGTGCATTTT,CASSLQDRVHF